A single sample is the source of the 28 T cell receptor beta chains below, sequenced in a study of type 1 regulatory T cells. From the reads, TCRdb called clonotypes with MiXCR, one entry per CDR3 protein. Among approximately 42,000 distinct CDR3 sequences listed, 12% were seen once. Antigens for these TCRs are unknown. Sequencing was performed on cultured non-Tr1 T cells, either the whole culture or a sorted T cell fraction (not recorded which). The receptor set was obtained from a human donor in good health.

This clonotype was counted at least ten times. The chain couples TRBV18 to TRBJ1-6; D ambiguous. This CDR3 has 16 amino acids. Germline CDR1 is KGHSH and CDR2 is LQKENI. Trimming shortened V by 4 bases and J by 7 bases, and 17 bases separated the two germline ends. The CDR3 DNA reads TGTGCCAGCTCACACGGTTCGACTGAGTGGAATTCACCCCTCCACTTT. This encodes CASSHGSTEWNSPLHF.

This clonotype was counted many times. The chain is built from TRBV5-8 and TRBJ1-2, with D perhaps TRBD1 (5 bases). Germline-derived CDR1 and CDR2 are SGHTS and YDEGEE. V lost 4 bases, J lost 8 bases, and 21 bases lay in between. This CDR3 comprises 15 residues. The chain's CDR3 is CASSPQGAISPGYTF. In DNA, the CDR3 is TGTGCCAGCAGCCCTCAAGGGGCGATCAGCCCCGGCTACACCTTC.

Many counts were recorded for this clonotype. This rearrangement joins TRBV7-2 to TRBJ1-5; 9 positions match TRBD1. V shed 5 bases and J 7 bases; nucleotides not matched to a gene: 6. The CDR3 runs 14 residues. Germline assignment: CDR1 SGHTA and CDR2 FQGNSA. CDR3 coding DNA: TGTGCCAGCAGCACCCGACAGGGGGGACAGCCCCAGCATTTT. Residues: CASSTRQGGQPQHF.

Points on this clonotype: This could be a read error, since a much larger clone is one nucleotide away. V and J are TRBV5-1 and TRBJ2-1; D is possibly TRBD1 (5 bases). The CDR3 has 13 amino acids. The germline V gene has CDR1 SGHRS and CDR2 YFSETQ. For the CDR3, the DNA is TGCGCCAGCAGCTTGGGACAGCTCAATGAGCGGTTCTTC. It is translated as CASSLGQLNERFF.

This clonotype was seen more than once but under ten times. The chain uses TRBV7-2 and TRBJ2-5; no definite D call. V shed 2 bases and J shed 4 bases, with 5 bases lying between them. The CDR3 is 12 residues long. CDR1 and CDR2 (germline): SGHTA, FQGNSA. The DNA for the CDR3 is TGTGCCAGCAGCTTATGGGCAGAGACCCAGTACTTC. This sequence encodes CASSLWAETQYF.

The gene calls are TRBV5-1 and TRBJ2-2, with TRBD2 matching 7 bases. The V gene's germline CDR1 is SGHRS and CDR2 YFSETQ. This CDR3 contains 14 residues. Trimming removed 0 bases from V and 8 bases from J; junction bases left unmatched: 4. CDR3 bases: TGCGCCAGCAGCTTGGTGTCGCGGGAGGGGGAGCTGTTTTTT. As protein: CASSLVSREGELFF.

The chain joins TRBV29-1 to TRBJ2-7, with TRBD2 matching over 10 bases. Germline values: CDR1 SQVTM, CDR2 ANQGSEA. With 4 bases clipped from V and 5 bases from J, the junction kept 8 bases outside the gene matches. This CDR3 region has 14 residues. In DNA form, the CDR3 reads TGCAGCGTTGTACCGACTAGCGGGTACGACGAGCAGTACTTC. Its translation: CSVVPTSGYDEQYF.

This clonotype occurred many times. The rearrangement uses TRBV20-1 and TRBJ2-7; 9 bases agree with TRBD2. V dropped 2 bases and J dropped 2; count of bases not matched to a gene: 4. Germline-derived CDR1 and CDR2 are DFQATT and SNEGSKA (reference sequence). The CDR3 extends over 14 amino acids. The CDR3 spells CSARNRLAAYEQYF. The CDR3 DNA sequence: TGCAGTGCTAGAAACAGACTAGCGGCCTACGAGCAGTACTTC.

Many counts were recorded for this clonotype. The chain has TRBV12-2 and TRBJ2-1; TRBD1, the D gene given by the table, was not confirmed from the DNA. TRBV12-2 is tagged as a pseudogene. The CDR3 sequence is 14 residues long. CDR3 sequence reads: CASRSNSRVDEQFF. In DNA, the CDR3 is TGTGCAAGTCGCTCAAATTCCCGGGTCGATGAGCAGTTCTTC.

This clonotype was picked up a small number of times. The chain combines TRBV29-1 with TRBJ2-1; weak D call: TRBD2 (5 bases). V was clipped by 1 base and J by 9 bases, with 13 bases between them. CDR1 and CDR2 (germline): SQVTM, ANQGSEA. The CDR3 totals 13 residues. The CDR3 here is CSVEGTRWAEQFF. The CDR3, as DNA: TGCAGCGTTGAAGGAACTAGGTGGGCTGAGCAGTTCTTC.

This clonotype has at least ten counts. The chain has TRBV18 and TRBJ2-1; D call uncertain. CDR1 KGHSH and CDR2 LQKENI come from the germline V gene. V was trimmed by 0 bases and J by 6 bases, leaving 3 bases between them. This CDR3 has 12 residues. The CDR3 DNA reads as TGTGCCAGCTCACCACCATCCAATGAGCAGTTCTTC. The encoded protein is CASSPPSNEQFF.

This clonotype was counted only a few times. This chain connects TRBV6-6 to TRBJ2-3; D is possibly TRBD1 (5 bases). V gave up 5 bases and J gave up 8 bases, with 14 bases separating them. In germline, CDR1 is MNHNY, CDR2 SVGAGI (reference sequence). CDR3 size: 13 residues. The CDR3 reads CASSRATDRTQYF. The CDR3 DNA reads TGTGCCAGCAGTCGAGCGACAGACCGTACGCAGTATTTT.

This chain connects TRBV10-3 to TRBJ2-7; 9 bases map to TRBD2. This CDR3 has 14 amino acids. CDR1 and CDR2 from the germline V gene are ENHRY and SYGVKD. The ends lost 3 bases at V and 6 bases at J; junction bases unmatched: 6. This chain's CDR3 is CAISDGLAGTEQYF. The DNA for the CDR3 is TGTGCCATCAGTGACGGTCTAGCGGGAACCGAGCAGTACTTC.

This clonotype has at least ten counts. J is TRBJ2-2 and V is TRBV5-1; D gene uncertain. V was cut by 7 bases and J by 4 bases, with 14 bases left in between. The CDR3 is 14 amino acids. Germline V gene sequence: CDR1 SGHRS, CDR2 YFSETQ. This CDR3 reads CASGRTGGTGELFF. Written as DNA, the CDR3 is TGCGCCAGCGGACGAACTGGTGGCACCGGGGAGCTGTTTTTT.

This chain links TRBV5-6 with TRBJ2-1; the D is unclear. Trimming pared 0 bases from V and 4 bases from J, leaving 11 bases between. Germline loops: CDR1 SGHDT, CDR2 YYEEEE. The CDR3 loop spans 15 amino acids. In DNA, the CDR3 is TGTGCCAGCAGCTTGGGCGGAGTGGGATACAATGAGCAGTTCTTC. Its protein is CASSLGGVGYNEQFF.

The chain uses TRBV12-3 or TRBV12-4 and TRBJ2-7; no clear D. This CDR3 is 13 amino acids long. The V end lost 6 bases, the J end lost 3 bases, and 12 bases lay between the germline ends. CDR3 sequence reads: CASRPAWGYEQYF. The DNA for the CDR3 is TGTGCCAGCAGGCCCGCCTGGGGCTACGAGCAGTACTTC.

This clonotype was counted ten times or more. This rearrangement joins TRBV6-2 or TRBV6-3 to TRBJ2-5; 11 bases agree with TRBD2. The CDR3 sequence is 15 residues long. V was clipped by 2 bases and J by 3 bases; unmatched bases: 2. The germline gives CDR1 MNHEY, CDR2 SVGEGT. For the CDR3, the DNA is TGTGCCAGCAGTTACGAGGGACTAGCGGAAGAGACCCAGTACTTC. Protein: CASSYEGLAEETQYF.

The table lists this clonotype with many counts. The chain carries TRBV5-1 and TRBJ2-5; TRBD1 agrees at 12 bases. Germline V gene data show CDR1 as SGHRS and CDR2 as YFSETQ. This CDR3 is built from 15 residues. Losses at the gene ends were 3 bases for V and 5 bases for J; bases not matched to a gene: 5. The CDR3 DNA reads TGCGCCAGCAGCTGGGGACAGGGGGCGCGGGAGACCCAGTACTTC. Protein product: CASSWGQGARETQYF.

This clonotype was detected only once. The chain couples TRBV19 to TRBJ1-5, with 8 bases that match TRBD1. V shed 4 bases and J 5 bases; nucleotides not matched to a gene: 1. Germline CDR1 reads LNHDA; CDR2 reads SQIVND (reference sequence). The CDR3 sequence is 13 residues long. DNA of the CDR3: TGTGCCAGTAGTAGGGACAGGTATCAGCCCCAGCATTTT. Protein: CASSRDRYQPQHF.

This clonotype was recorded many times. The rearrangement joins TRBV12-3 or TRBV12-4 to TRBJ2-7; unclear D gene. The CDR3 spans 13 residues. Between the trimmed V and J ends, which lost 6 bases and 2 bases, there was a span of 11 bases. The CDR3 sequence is CASRQLGTYEQYF. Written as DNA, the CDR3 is TGTGCCAGCAGGCAGCTGGGGACCTACGAGCAGTACTTC.

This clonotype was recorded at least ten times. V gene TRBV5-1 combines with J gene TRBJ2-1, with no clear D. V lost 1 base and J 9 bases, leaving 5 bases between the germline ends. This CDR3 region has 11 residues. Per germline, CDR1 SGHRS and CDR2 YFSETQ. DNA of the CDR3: TGCGCCAGCAGCTTGAGTACTGAGCAGTTCTTC. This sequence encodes CASSLSTEQFF.

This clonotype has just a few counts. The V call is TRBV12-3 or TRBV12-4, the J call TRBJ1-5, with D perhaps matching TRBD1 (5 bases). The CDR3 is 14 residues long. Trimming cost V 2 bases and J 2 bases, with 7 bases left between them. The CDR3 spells CASSLQGGNQPQHF. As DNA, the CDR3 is TGTGCCAGCAGTTTACAGGGTGGCAATCAGCCCCAGCATTTT.

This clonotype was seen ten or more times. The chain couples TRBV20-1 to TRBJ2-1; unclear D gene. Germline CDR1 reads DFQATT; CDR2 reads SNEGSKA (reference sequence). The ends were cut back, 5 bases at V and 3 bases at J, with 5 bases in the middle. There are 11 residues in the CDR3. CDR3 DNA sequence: TGCAGTGCTGCCAGCTACAATGAGCAGTTCTTC. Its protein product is CSAASYNEQFF.

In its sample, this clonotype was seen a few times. The CDR3 DNA is TGTGCCAGCAGCCAATCGCGAGGGGCAGGGAACACTGAAGCTTTCTTT. Protein product: CASSQSRGAGNTEAFF. The genes are TRBV16 and TRBJ1-1, with a tentative D call TRBD1 (5 bases). The CDR3 extends over 16 amino acids. The V and J ends lost 0 bases and 1 base respectively, with 12 bases between them. The germline gives CDR1 KGHSY, CDR2 FQNENV.

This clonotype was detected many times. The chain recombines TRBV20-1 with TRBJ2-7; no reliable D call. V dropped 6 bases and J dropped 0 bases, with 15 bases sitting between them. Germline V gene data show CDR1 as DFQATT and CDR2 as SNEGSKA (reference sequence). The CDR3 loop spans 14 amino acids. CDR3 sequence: CSARGGLSSYEQYF. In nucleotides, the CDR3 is TGCAGTGCCCGAGGCGGCTTGAGCTCCTACGAGCAGTACTTC.

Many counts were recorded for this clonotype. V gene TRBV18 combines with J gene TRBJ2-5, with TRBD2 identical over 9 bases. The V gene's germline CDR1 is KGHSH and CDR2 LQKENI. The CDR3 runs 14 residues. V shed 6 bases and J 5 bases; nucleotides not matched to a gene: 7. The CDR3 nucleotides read TGTGCCAGCTCGATGTCTAGCGGGACCGAGACCCAGTACTTC. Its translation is CASSMSSGTETQYF.

This CDR3 is CASTLGRVRETQYF. In DNA form, the CDR3 reads TGCGCCAGCACTCTGGGCAGGGTGAGAGAGACCCAGTACTTC. The genes are TRBV5-1 and TRBJ2-5; D possibly corresponds to TRBD1 (5 bases). This CDR3 spans 14 amino acids. CDR1 and CDR2 from the germline V gene are SGHRS and YFSETQ. Trimming removed 6 bases from V and 4 bases from J, with 16 bases in between.

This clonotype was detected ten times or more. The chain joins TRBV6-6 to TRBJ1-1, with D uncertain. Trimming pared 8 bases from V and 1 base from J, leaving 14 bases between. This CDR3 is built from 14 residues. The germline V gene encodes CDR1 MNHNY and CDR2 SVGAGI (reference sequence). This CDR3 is CASELGQPNTEAFF. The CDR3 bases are TGTGCCAGCGAACTTGGGCAGCCGAACACTGAAGCTTTCTTT.